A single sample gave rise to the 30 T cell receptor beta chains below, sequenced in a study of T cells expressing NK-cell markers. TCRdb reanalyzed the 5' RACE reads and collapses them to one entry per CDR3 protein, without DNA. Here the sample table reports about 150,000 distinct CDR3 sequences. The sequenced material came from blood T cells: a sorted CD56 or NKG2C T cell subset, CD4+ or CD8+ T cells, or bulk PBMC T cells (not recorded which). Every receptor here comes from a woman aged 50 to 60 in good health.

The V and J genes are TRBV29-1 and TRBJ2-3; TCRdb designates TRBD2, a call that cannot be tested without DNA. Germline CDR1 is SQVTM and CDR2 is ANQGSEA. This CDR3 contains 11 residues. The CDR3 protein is CSVDEAGGPYF.

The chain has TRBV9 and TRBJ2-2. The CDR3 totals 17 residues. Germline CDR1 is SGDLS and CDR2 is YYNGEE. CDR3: CASSVDFWGENTGELFF.

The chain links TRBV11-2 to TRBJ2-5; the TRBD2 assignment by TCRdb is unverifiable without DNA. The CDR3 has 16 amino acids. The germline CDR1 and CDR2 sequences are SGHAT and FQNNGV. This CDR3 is CASSFLLAGVEETQYF. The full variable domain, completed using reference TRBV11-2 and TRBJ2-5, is EAGVAQSPRYKIIEKRQSVAFWCNPISGHATLYWYQQILGQGPKLLIQFQNNGVVDDSQLPKDRFSAERLKGVDSTLKIQPAKLEDSAVYLCASSFLLAGVEETQYFGPGTRLLVL.

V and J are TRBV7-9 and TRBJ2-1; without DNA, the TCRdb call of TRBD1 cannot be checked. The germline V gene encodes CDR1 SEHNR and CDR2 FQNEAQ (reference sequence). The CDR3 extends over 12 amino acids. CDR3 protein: CASSRGLNEQFF.

The CDR3 loop reads CASSLVDETQYF. The J gene is TRBJ2-5, the V gene TRBV7-9. The CDR3 contains 12 residues. From germline, CDR1 is SEHNR and CDR2 FQNEAQ (reference sequence).

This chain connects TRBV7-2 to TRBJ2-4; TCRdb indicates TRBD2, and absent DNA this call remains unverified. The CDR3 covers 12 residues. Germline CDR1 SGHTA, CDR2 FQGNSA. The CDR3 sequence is CASSLWEGTKYF.

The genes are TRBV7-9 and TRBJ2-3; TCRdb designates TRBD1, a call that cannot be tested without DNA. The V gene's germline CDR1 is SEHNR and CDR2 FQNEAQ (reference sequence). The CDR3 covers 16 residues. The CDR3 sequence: CASSPPTSASADTQYF. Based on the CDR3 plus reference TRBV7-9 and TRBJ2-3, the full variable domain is DTGVSQNPRHKITKRGQNVTFRCDPISEHNRLYWYRQTLGQGPEFLTYFQNEAQLEKSRLLSDRFSAERPKGSFSTLEIQRTEQGDSAMYLCASSPPTSASADTQYFGPGTRLTVL.

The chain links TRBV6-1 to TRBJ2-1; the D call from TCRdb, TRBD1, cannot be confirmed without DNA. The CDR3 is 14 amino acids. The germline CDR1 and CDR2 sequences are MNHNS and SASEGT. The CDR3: CASSERPPLDEQFF.

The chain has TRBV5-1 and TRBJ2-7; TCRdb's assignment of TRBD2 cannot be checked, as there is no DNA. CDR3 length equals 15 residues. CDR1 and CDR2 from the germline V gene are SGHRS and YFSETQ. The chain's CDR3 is CASSPTLETSYEQYF. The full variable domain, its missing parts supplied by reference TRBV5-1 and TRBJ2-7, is KAGVTQTPRYLIKTRGQQVTLSCSPISGHRSVSWYQQTPGQGLQFLFEYFSETQRNKGNFPGRFSGRQFSNSRSEMNVSTLELGDSALYLCASSPTLETSYEQYFGPGTRLTVT.

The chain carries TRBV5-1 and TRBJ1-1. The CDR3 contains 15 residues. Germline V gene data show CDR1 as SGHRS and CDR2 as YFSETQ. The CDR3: CASSSLWGGNTEAFF.

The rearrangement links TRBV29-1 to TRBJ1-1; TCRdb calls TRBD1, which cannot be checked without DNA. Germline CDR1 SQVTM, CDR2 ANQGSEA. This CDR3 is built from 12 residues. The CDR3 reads CSVGGGGTEAFF.

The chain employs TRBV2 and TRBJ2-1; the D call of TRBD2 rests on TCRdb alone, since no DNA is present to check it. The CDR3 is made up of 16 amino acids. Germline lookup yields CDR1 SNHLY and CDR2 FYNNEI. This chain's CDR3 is CASRGIGESGVNEQFF.

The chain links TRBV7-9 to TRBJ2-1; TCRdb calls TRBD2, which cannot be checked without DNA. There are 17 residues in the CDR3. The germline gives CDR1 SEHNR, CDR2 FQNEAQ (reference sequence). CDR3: CASSGTSGRALPYEQFF.

Here the CDR3 reads CASSPAPNNEQFF. V gene TRBV2 combines with J gene TRBJ2-1. The length of the CDR3 is 13 residues. In germline, CDR1 is SNHLY, CDR2 FYNNEI.

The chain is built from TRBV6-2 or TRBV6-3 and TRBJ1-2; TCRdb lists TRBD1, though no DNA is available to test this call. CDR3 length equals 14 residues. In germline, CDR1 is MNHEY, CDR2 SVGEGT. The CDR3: CASRFTGDDYGYTF.

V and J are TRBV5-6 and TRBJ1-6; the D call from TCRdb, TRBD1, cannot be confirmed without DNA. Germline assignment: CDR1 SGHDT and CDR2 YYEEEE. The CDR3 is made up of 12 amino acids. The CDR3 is CASTSGSSPLHF.

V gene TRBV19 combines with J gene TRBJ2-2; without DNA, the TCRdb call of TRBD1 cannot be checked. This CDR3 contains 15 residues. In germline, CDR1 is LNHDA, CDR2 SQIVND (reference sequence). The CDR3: CASKETGEYTGELFF.

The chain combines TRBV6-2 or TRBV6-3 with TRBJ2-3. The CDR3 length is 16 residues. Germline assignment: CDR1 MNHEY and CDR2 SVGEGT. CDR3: CASSYSWTSDTDTQYF.

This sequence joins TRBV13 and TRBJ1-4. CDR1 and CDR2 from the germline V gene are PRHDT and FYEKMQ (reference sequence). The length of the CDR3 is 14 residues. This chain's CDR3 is CASSLTPTNEKLFF.

CDR3 in amino acids: CASSQGWGPVLPKNTGELFF. This chain connects TRBV3-1 to TRBJ2-2; TCRdb's D call, TRBD1, is unchecked because there is no DNA. The CDR3 is made up of 20 amino acids. Germline V CDR1 and CDR2: LGHDT, YNNKEL (reference sequence).

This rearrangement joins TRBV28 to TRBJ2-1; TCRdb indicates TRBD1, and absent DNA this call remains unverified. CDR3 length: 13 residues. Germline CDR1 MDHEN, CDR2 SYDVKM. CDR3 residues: CASSLAGGSEQFF. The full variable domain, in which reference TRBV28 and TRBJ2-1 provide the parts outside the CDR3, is DVKVTQSSRYLVKRTGEKVFLECVQDMDHENMFWYRQDPGLGLRLIYFSYDVKMKEKGDIPEGYSVSREKKERFSLILESASTNQTSMYLCASSLAGGSEQFFGPGTRLTVL.

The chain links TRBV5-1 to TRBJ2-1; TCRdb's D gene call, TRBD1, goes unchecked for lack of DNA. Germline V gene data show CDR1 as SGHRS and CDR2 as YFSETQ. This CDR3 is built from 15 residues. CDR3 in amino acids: CASKPFVAGGDEQFF.

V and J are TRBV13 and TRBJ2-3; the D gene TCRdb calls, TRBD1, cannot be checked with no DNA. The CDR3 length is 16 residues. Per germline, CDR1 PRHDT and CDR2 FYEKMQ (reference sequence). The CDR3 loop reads CASSLPVAGESDTQYF.

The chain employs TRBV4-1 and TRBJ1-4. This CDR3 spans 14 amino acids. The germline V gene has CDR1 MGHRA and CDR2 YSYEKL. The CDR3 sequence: CASSQGDIHEKLFF.

This CDR3 is CSARGSGTIRTYNEQFF. This chain links TRBV20-1 with TRBJ2-1; TCRdb's D call of TRBD2 is untestable without DNA. The CDR3 runs to 17 residues. The germline V gene encodes CDR1 DFQATT and CDR2 SNEGSKA (reference sequence).

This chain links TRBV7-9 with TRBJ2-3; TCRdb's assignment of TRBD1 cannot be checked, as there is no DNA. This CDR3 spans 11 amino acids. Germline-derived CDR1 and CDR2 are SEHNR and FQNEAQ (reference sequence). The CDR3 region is CASKWGDTQYF.

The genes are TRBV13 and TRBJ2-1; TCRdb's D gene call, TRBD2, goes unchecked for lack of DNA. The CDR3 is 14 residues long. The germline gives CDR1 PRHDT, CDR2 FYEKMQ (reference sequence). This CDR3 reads CASIKKTSDHEQFF.

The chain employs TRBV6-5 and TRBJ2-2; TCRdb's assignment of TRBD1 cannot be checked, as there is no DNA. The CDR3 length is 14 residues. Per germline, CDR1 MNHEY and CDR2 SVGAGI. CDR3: CASWDRVLSGELFF.

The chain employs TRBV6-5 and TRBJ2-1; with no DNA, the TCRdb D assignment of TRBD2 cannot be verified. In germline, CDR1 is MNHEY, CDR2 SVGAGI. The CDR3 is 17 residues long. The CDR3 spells CASSSPQGAGAWNEQFF.

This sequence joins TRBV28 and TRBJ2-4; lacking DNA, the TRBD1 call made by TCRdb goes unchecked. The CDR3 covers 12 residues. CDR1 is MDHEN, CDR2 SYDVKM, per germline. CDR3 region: CASSLGRDIQYF.